These 29 T cell receptor beta chains share one sample of origin, sequenced in a study of blood T cell repertoires in COVID-19 (dated by TCRdb to the early 2020s). The library was obtained by the immunoSEQ multiplex PCR assay. Not all clones reach the TCRdb copy of this immuneACCESS table, which keeps in-frame sequences only. Checked studies attribute under half of the gap to unresolved V genes and leave the rest unexplained. Within this sample are 200,000 to 250,000 clones, with approximately 75% of them counted one time only. About 9% of the sample rests with the top ten. Sequencing used PBMCs or T cells enriched from blood (not recorded which). The receptor set was obtained from a man aged 40-50 years who had recovered from COVID-19.

This rearrangement joins TRBV14 to TRBJ2-2; perhaps TRBD2 as D (6 bases). Germline assignment: CDR1 SGHDN and CDR2 FVKESK. The CDR3 length is 16 residues. Trimming removed 1 base at V and 5 bases at J, with 14 bases between. CDR3 region: CASSQVVLARTGELFF. In DNA form, the CDR3 reads TGTGCCAGCAGCCAAGTTGTACTAGCTAGGACCGGGGAGCTGTTTTTT.

This clone appeared a single time. V gene TRBV7-2 combines with J gene TRBJ1-1; a weak D match, TRBD1 (6 bases). Deletions cut 5 bases from V and 0 bases from J, with 10 bases between. The CDR3 totals 14 residues. The germline gives CDR1 SGHTA, CDR2 FQGNSA. This CDR3 is CASSKSGVNTEAFF. CDR3 in DNA: TGTGCCAGCAGCAAGTCAGGGGTGAACACTGAAGCTTTCTTT.

J is TRBJ1-2 and V is TRBV11-2; D unresolved. The CDR3 runs to 14 residues. The V gene lost 3 bases and the J gene lost 8 bases, with 16 bases spanning the gap. CDR1 SGHAT and CDR2 FQNNGV come from the germline V gene. The CDR3 DNA reads as TGTGCCAGCAGCTTCAATACCGCAGGTACCGGCTACACCTTC. Translated, it gives CASSFNTAGTGYTF.

Concerning this clone itself: This specimen includes other DNA sequences encoding the same CDR3. The chain combines TRBV7-9 with TRBJ2-7; D is ambiguous. CDR3 length equals 11 residues. V lost 5 bases and J 1 base, leaving 3 bases between the germline ends. Per the germline V gene, CDR1 is SEHNR and CDR2 is FQNEAQ (reference sequence). The CDR3 sequence is CASSPSYEQYF. The CDR3 bases are TGTGCCAGCAGCCCTTCCTACGAGCAGTACTTC. The full variable domain, completed using reference TRBV7-9 and TRBJ2-7, is DTGVSQNPRHKITKRGQNVTFRCDPISEHNRLYWYRQTLGQGPEFLTYFQNEAQLEKSRLLSDRFSAERPKGSFSTLEIQRTEQGDSAMYLCASSPSYEQYFGPGTRLTVT.

The chain is built from TRBV27 and TRBJ1-2, with D uncertain. Germline assignment: CDR1 MNHEY and CDR2 SMNVEV (reference sequence). Trimming stripped 5 bases from V and 5 bases from J, with 18 bases between. The CDR3 is made up of 15 amino acids. CDR3: CASSPLWPRRYGYTF. CDR3 sequence (DNA): TGTGCCAGCAGTCCACTATGGCCGAGAAGGTATGGCTACACCTTC.

The chain is built from TRBV18 and TRBJ1-2; D not resolved. The CDR3 has 11 amino acids. In germline, CDR1 is KGHSH, CDR2 LQKENI. V lost 4 bases to trimming and J lost 7 bases, with 7 bases between them. CDR3 region: CASSRSVGYTF. CDR3 nucleotide sequence: TGTGCCAGCTCACGGAGCGTTGGCTACACCTTC.

V usage is TRBV4-1 and J usage is TRBJ2-1; TRBD2 is a possible D gene (7 bases). This CDR3 is 15 amino acids long. V was shortened by 0 bases and J by 4 bases, with 10 bases between the two germline ends. CDR1 MGHRA and CDR2 YSYEKL come from the germline V gene. This chain's CDR3 is CASSQDGGAYNEQFF. CDR3 coding DNA: TGCGCCAGCAGCCAAGATGGGGGGGCTTACAATGAGCAGTTCTTC.

The CDR3, as DNA: TGTGCCAGCTCGACTAGTCATCGAACGTGGGAGACCCAGTACTTC. Protein product: CASSTSHRTWETQYF. This chain joins TRBV19 and TRBJ2-5; perhaps TRBD2 as D (6 bases). With 9 bases removed from V and 5 bases from J, the gap between germline ends came to 22 bases. This CDR3 has 15 amino acids. Per germline, CDR1 LNHDA and CDR2 SQIVND (reference sequence).

The V and J genes are TRBV29-1 and TRBJ2-1, with 8 bases fitting TRBD2. Losses at the gene ends were 4 bases for V and 0 bases for J; bases not matched to a gene: 11. This CDR3 spans 17 amino acids. Germline V gene sequence: CDR1 SQVTM, CDR2 ANQGSEA. In DNA form, the CDR3 reads TGCAGCGTTGGGCCCCCGGGCGGGGGGAGCTCCTACAATGAGCAGTTCTTC. Amino acid sequence: CSVGPPGGGSSYNEQFF.

This clone was seen once. The V call is TRBV3-1 (or the pseudogene TRBV3-2), the J call TRBJ2-1; possibly TRBD1 for D (5 bases). The CDR3 length is 15 residues. CDR1 and CDR2 from the germline V gene are LGHDT and YNNKEL (reference sequence). V was clipped by 7 bases and J by 0 bases, with 13 bases between them. Here the CDR3 DNA reads TGTGCCAGCACCAAGGGGCCGAGCTCCTACAATGAGCAGTTCTTC. Translated: CASTKGPSSYNEQFF.

On this clone itself: Other DNA sequences in the sample encode the same CDR3. The genes are TRBV7-9 and TRBJ1-4; 8 positions match TRBD1. This CDR3 has 14 amino acids. Per germline, CDR1 SEHNR and CDR2 FQNEAQ (reference sequence). The junction had 7 bases not matched to a gene; V was cut back by 5 bases and J by 8 bases. The CDR3 here is CASSPGQGREKLFF. The CDR3 region has the DNA TGTGCCAGCAGCCCCGGACAGGGACGGGAAAAACTGTTTTTT.

This chain joins TRBV2 and TRBJ1-1, with D perhaps matching TRBD1 (5 bases). Trimming pared 7 bases from V and 1 base from J, leaving 19 bases between. Germline V CDR1 and CDR2: SNHLY, FYNNEI. CDR3 length equals 16 residues. Here the CDR3 DNA reads TGTGCCAGCAAGCAGGGTTGGACGGGCGGGAACACTGAAGCTTTCTTT. This sequence encodes CASKQGWTGGNTEAFF.

In its sample, this clone was seen a few times. The rearrangement uses TRBV1 and TRBJ1-3. TRBV1 is given as a pseudogene. This CDR3 is 18 amino acids long. The CDR3 sequence: CTSKSRAKQRSSGNTIYF. The DNA of the CDR3 is TGCACCAGCAAATCTCGGGCTAAACAGCGGAGCTCTGGAAACACCATATATTTT.

The chain links TRBV30 to TRBJ1-1; D remains unclear. CDR1 is GTSNPN, CDR2 SVGIG, per germline (reference sequence). The length of the CDR3 is 15 residues. Trimming removed 0 bases at V and 1 base at J, with 12 bases between. This CDR3 reads CAWSVSTHSNTEAFF. Written as DNA, the CDR3 is TGTGCCTGGAGTGTAAGTACACATTCGAACACTGAAGCTTTCTTT.

The chain employs TRBV5-1 and TRBJ1-1, with TRBD1 matching over 10 bases. Germline values: CDR1 SGHRS, CDR2 YFSETQ. The V gene end was trimmed by 0 bases and the J gene end by 12 bases; junction bases not matched to a gene: 14. The CDR3 has 16 amino acids. DNA for the CDR3: TGCGCCAGCAGCTTGGCCCCCGGGACAGGGGCACCGGGGACTTTCTTT. Its protein product is CASSLAPGTGAPGTFF.

The CDR3 is CASRGTESYNEQFF. CDR3 bases: TGCGCCAGCAGGGGGACAGAAAGCTACAATGAGCAGTTCTTC. This chain connects TRBV5-1 to TRBJ2-1, with TRBD1 matching 7 bases. This CDR3 is 14 amino acids long. J was trimmed by 3 bases and V by 5 bases; bases with no gene match: 5. Germline V gives CDR1 SGHRS, CDR2 YFSETQ.

The J gene is TRBJ1-1, the V gene TRBV4-1; D perhaps matches TRBD1 (5 bases). V was pared by 6 bases and J by 1 base, with 24 bases between. The CDR3 consists of 18 residues. CDR1 and CDR2 (germline): MGHRA, YSYEKL. The CDR3 reads CASSPRVLGADRNTEAFF. Here the CDR3 DNA reads TGCGCCAGCAGTCCAAGAGTTTTAGGGGCAGACAGGAACACTGAAGCTTTCTTT.

This rearrangement joins TRBV28 to TRBJ1-2; 7 bases are shared with TRBD1. Germline V gives CDR1 MDHEN, CDR2 SYDVKM. The CDR3 totals 13 residues. The V and J ends lost 7 bases and 4 bases, in that order; junction bases with no gene match: 6. CDR3 loop: CASKSTGPYGYTF. The CDR3 DNA reads as TGTGCCAGCAAATCGACAGGGCCCTATGGCTACACCTTC.

J is TRBJ1-4 and V is TRBV18, with TRBD1 matching 7 bases. Germline CDR1 is KGHSH and CDR2 is LQKENI. Trimming at V came to 3 bases and at J to 8 bases, leaving 12 bases not matched to a gene. The CDR3 covers 16 residues. The CDR3 protein is CASSPAPDRMREKLFF. The DNA for the CDR3 is TGTGCCAGCTCACCCGCCCCGGACAGGATGAGGGAAAAACTGTTTTTT.

The rearrangement joins TRBV7-2 to TRBJ2-5, with TRBD2 matching 8 bases. From germline, CDR1 is SGHTA and CDR2 FQGNSA. This CDR3 comprises 15 residues. J was trimmed by 4 bases and V by 5 bases; bases with no gene match: 9. As DNA, the CDR3 is TGTGCCAGCAGCCCTGACGGGGCGGGAGGAGAGACCCAGTACTTC. Its protein product is CASSPDGAGGETQYF.

The rearrangement links TRBV12-5 to TRBJ2-3; possible D gene TRBD1, 5 bases. Germline V gene sequence: CDR1 LGHNT, CDR2 FRNRAP. This CDR3 has 14 amino acids. The V end was cut by 3 bases, the J end by 6 bases, with 13 bases between. CDR3 coding DNA: TGTGCTAGTGGTTTCCGGCAGGGAAGGGATACGCAGTATTTT. This gives the protein CASGFRQGRDTQYF.

V and J are TRBV9 and TRBJ2-7, with a possible D match to TRBD2 (6 bases). The germline CDR1 and CDR2 sequences are SGDLS and YYNGEE. The CDR3 consists of 13 residues. V gave up 6 bases and J gave up 5 bases, with 15 bases separating them. For the CDR3, the DNA is TGTGCCAGCAACCGCGGAGGGTTTGACGAGCAGTACTTC. The encoded protein is CASNRGGFDEQYF.

This clone was recorded only once. The V gene is TRBV2, the J gene TRBJ2-2; 7 positions agree with TRBD2. The CDR3 has 15 residues. With 2 bases clipped from V and 6 bases from J, the junction kept 6 bases outside the gene matches. Per the germline V gene, CDR1 is SNHLY and CDR2 is FYNNEI. The CDR3 is CASSEMSGGAGELFF. The CDR3 DNA sequence: TGTGCCAGCAGTGAAATGTCGGGGGGTGCCGGGGAGCTGTTTTTT.

The chain uses TRBV2 and TRBJ1-4, with 9 bases matching TRBD1. Germline V gene sequence: CDR1 SNHLY, CDR2 FYNNEI. This CDR3 has 14 amino acids. J was trimmed by 8 bases and V by 7 bases; bases with no gene match: 8. CDR3 region: CASIPDRGGEKLFF. As DNA, the CDR3 is TGTGCCAGCATCCCGGACAGGGGTGGGGAAAAACTGTTTTTT.

The chain combines TRBV11-2 with TRBJ2-7; no clear D. Between the trimmed V and J ends, which lost 3 bases and 4 bases, there was a span of 7 bases. This CDR3 region has 12 residues. CDR1 is SGHAT and CDR2 is FQNNGV in the germline V gene. The CDR3 region has the DNA TGTGCCAGCAGCTTTACAGCTTACGAGCAGTACTTC. Amino acids: CASSFTAYEQYF.

This clone turned up a few times. This specimen includes other DNA sequences encoding the same CDR3. The chain uses TRBV5-1 and TRBJ2-5; 7 positions agree with TRBD1. The CDR3 runs 15 residues. The V gene's germline CDR1 is SGHRS and CDR2 YFSETQ. The trim removed 1 base at V and 1 base at J, leaving 4 bases unmatched. Here the CDR3 reads CASSLNPGGQETQYF. The CDR3 DNA sequence: TGCGCCAGCAGCTTGAACCCAGGGGGCCAAGAGACCCAGTACTTC.

This chain connects TRBV7-2 to TRBJ2-2, with 7 bases matching TRBD1. Germline CDR1 and CDR2: SGHTA and FQGNSA. The CDR3 runs to 15 residues. With 5 bases clipped from V and 4 bases from J, the junction kept 7 bases outside the gene matches. CDR3 protein: CASSTRQGVTGELFF. CDR3 DNA sequence: TGTGCCAGCAGCACCCGACAGGGAGTCACCGGGGAGCTGTTTTTT.

This clone was observed once. The genes are TRBV11-2 and TRBJ2-1, with 7 bases lining up with TRBD2. V gave up 4 bases and J gave up 0 bases; unmatched junction bases: 12. This CDR3 is built from 18 residues. Germline assignment: CDR1 SGHAT and CDR2 FQNNGV. The CDR3 sequence is CASSSSMRGKSSYNEQFF. The CDR3 DNA reads as TGTGCCAGCAGCTCCTCAATGCGGGGGAAGAGCTCCTACAATGAGCAGTTCTTC.

V usage is TRBV12-3 or TRBV12-4 and J usage is TRBJ1-2, with 7 bases identical to TRBD1. The V and J ends lost 5 bases and 10 bases, in that order; junction bases with no gene match: 7. The CDR3 contains 12 residues. The CDR3 here is CASSPWTGNYTF. CDR3 coding DNA: TGTGCCAGCAGTCCCTGGACAGGCAACTACACCTTC.